This paragraph reports one T cell receptor beta chain. One end of the junction varies from germline; a read error may be responsible. TCRdb re-called the PCR reads with MiXCR. The sample yields about 32,000 clones, under 20% seen once. This specimen belongs to a study of metastatic and nonmetastatic thyroid tumors. Overall study context: Across blood and tumor or nodule tissue, repertoires from malignant and benign thyroid patients were compared with one another.

The CDR3 totals 17 residues. Germline CDR1 reads MDHEN; CDR2 reads SYDVKM. All patients reached thyroid surgery having received no treatment beforehand. The rearrangement links TRBV28 to TRBJ2-6, with 10 nucleotides matching TRBD1. The sequence was obtained from a female donor with papillary thyroid cancer or a benign thyroid nodule (not recorded which). Some clones in this sample may be carry-over from other donors' samples. The sequenced material came from blood. CDR3 residues: CASSFPGQGNGANVLAF. The CDR3 DNA reads as TGTGCCAGCAGTTTCCCGGGACAGGGGAATGGTGCCAACGTCCTGGCTTTC.